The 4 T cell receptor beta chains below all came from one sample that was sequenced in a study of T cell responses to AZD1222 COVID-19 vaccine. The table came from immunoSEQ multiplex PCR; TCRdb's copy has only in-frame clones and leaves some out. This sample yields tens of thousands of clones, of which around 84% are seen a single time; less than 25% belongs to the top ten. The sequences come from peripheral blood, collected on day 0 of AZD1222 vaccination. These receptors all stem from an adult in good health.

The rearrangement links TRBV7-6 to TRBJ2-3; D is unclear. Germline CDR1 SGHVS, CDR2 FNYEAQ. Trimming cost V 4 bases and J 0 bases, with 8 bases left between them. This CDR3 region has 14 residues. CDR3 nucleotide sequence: TGTGCCAGCAGCTCCTTTATTAGCACAGATACGCAGTATTTT. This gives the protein CASSSFISTDTQYF.

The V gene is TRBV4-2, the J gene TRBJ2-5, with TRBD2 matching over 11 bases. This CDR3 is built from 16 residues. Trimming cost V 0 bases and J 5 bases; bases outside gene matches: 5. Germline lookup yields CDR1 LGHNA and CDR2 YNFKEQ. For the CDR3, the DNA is TGTGCCAGCAGCCAAGATCGGGCTAGCGGGAGGGAGACCCAGTACTTC. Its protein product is CASSQDRASGRETQYF.

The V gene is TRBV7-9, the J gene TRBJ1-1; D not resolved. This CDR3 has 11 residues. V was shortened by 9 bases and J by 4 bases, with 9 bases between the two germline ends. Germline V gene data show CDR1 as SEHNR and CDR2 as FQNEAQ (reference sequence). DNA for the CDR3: TGTGCCAGTGCGATCGGCACTGAAGCTTTCTTT. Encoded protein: CASAIGTEAFF.

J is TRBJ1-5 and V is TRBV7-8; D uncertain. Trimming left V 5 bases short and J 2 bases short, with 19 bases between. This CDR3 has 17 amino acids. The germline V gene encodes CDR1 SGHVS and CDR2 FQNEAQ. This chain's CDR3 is CASSPFPRQTGNQPQHF. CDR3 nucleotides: TGTGCCAGCAGCCCATTCCCCCGGCAGACCGGCAATCAGCCCCAGCATTTT.